This T cell receptor (beta chain) was sequenced in a study of blood T cells in healthy people across ages. Details on this clonotype: What it binds is unknown.

The study, taken as a whole, reports: Conclusively comparing naive with antigen-experienced cells was impossible with unsorted PBMCs. Diversity figures derived from one million T cells were judged to underestimate the true value.

It was with a sample-barcoded 5' primer and a J-beta primer mix that a second PCR of about 7 to 12 cycles was run. TCRdb fed the 5' RACE reads into MiXCR, producing one record per CDR3 protein. The data show about 1.4 million distinct CDR3 sequences, approximately 60% seen once. The CDR3 totals 14 residues. The V gene lost 7 bases and the J gene lost 0 bases, with 10 bases spanning the gap. The V gene is TRBV12-3 or TRBV12-4, the J gene TRBJ2-1; no firm D call. This receptor was identified in a man in his late teens or twenties in good health. The sequenced material came from blood. The CDR3 region has the DNA TGTGCCAGCACCAAACTCGGCTCCTACAATGAGCAGTTCTTC. This gives the protein CASTKLGSYNEQFF.